This TCR beta chain was sequenced for a study of shared clonotypes between healthy human individuals. Germline V gene lookup returns CDR1 SNHLY and CDR2 FYNNEI. V trimming: 7 bases; J trimming: 2 bases; junction bases outside the gene matches: 3. The CDR3 has 15 residues. The protocol was immunoSEQ multiplex PCR, while the TCRdb copy is restricted to in-frame clones and leaves out a portion. The table includes some 790,000 clones, over 55% detected once. The receptor was derived from a woman aged 25 to 39 in good health. Sequenced sample: memory CD4+ T cells sorted from blood. The subset was: CD45RA-negative fraction. This sequence joins TRBV2 and TRBJ2-5; TRBD2 matches 14 bases. CDR3 loop: CASTGLAGGQETQYF. In nucleotides, the CDR3 is TGTGCCAGCACAGGACTAGCGGGGGGACAAGAGACCCAGTACTTC.